What follows are 20 T cell receptor delta chains derived from one specimen sequenced in a study of gamma-delta T cells after stem cell transplantation. TCRdb reprocessed the RT-PCR reads through CATT. This table has more than 7,000 delta-chain clones, roughly 14% appearing once. The sequencing input was gamma-delta T cells. The receptors here all came from a human donor. It is not recorded whose cells these are; they may come from a transplant donor.

This clone was picked up a small number of times. CDR3 residues: CALGELRRRRGRGDKLIF. DNA for the CDR3: TGTGCTCTTGGGGAACTAAGGAGGAGGCGGGGTAGGGGCGATAAACTCATCTTT. The chain combines TRDV1 with TRDJ1; D remains unclear. In germline, CDR1 is TSWWSYY, CDR2 QGS. The CDR3 sequence is 18 residues long. With 0 bases removed from V and 4 bases from J, the gap between germline ends came to 21 bases.

In this sample, this clone is medium-sized. This CDR3 is also generated by other DNA sequences in the sample. The rearrangement links TRDV1 to TRDJ1, with 9 bases identical to TRDD3. Trimming removed 5 bases from V and 0 bases from J; junction bases left unmatched: 22. This CDR3 contains 21 residues. Germline CDR1 and CDR2: TSWWSYY and QGS. The CDR3, as DNA: TGTGCTCTTGGGACGCCAAGCTACCTTGCTCTACTGGGGGACAACACCGATAAACTCATCTTT. This gives the protein CALGTPSYLALLGDNTDKLIF.

By share of the sample, this clone is medium-sized. This chain links TRDV1 with TRDJ2, with no clear D. The V gene's germline CDR1 is TSWWSYY and CDR2 QGS. The CDR3 runs to 18 residues. Trimming pared 1 base from V and 4 bases from J, leaving 19 bases between. CDR3 protein: CALGEQEAFGTQTAQLFF. The CDR3 DNA is TGTGCTCTTGGGGAACAGGAAGCCTTTGGGACCCAGACAGCACAACTCTTCTTT.

The chain carries TRDV2 and TRDJ1; 10 bases line up with TRDD3. J lost 2 bases, V lost 0 bases, and 11 bases had no gene match. This CDR3 is built from 18 residues. CDR1 and CDR2 (germline): GEAIGNYY, EKD. The CDR3 DNA reads as TGTGCCTGTGACACCGGTAACTGGGGGATCGATTCAACCGATAAACTCATCTTT. It is translated as CACDTGNWGIDSTDKLIF.

This clone is judged medium-sized. At the DNA level, this CDR3 is encoded by other sequences in the same sample as well. The chain links TRDV1 to TRDJ1; D is perhaps TRDD1 (5 bases). The CDR3 has 17 residues. Germline CDR1 is TSWWSYY and CDR2 is QGS. The V end was cut by 5 bases, the J end by 0 bases, with 19 bases between. The CDR3: CALGNRKIVGYTDKLIF. CDR3 sequence (DNA): TGTGCTCTTGGGAATAGAAAGATAGTAGGATACACCGATAAACTCATCTTT.

The chain joins TRDV2 to TRDJ3; 11 positions match TRDD3. Germline assignment: CDR1 GEAIGNYY and CDR2 EKD. The trim removed 2 bases at V and 1 base at J, leaving 6 bases unmatched. The CDR3 covers 19 residues. The CDR3 sequence: CACDKVLGDRSWDTRQMFF. The CDR3 DNA follows: TGTGCCTGTGACAAAGTACTGGGGGATAGGTCCTGGGACACCCGACAGATGTTTTTC.

This clone was counted only a few times. This sequence may be a read error, since a much larger clone differs from it by one base. The V call is TRDV2, the J call TRDJ3; 7 nucleotides align to TRDD3. Per the germline V gene, CDR1 is GEAIGNYY and CDR2 is EKD. CDR3 length: 18 residues. In nucleotides, the CDR3 is TGTGCCTGTGGCACCGTGGGGGACCCCTCCTGGGACACCCGACAGATGTTTTTC. Encoded protein: CACGTVGDPSWDTRQMFF.

Notes on this clone: A far larger clone is one nucleotide away, so this likely arose from a read error. Distinct nucleotide sequences in the sample also encode this CDR3. V and J are TRDV2 and TRDJ3; 9 nucleotides match TRDD3. Looked up from germline, CDR1 is GEAIGNYY and CDR2 is EKD. The CDR3 has 17 residues. V was pared by 2 bases and J by 2 bases, with 3 bases of the junction left unmatched. The CDR3 sequence is CACDILGDTWDTRQMFF. The CDR3 DNA reads TGTGCCTGTGACATACTGGGGGACACCTGGGACACCCGACAGATGTTTTTC.

This clone was seen a few times. The chain has TRDV1 and TRDJ1; 12 bases align to TRDD3. Looked up from germline, CDR1 is TSWWSYY and CDR2 is QGS. The V and J ends lost 0 bases and 10 bases, in that order; junction bases with no gene match: 18. The CDR3 spans 19 residues. CDR3 bases: TGTGCTCTTGGGGAACTAGAGGCGTACTGGGGCTGGGGGATACGGGGACTCATCTTT. Its translation: CALGELEAYWGWGIRGLIF.

Sample share makes this clone medium-sized (0.01 to 0.1%). The chain joins TRDV1 to TRDJ1; tentative D call: TRDD3 (6 bases). Looked up from germline, CDR1 is TSWWSYY and CDR2 is QGS. There are 21 residues in the CDR3. V lost 2 bases and J 0 bases, leaving 28 bases between the germline ends. The CDR3 loop is CALGEFTRPVLGPYYTDKLIF. The CDR3 DNA follows: TGTGCTCTTGGGGAATTTACCCGACCCGTACTGGGTCCCTACTACACCGATAAACTCATCTTT.

This clone is deemed medium-sized. The gene calls are TRDV2 and TRDJ3, with D perhaps matching TRDD3 (6 bases). With 0 bases removed from V and 0 bases from J, the gap between germline ends came to 17 bases. The CDR3 runs to 20 residues. Germline V gene lookup returns CDR1 GEAIGNYY and CDR2 EKD. The CDR3 reads CACDTWGSSKSSWDTRQMFF. The CDR3 nucleotides are TGTGCCTGTGACACCTGGGGGTCAAGCAAGAGCTCCTGGGACACCCGACAGATGTTTTTC.

The rearrangement uses TRDV3 and TRDJ1; D perhaps matches TRDD3 (8 bases). CDR1 TVYSNPD and CDR2 GDNSRS come from the germline V gene (reference sequence). V lost 2 bases, J lost 2 bases, and 33 bases lay in between. The length of the CDR3 is 20 residues. The DNA of the CDR3 is TGTGCCTTTCCATTCCTACCTAAGTACTGGGGGTCTCAGAGGACCGATAAACTCATCTTT. Protein: CAFPFLPKYWGSQRTDKLIF.

This sequence joins TRDV1 and TRDJ1; 9 bases are shared with TRDD2. Per germline, CDR1 TSWWSYY and CDR2 QGS. The trim removed 2 bases at V and 2 bases at J, leaving 24 bases unmatched. This CDR3 is 22 amino acids long. CDR3: CALGESCPSYRFWRIRTDKLIF. The CDR3 DNA sequence: TGTGCTCTTGGGGAATCATGTCCTTCCTACCGTTTCTGGAGGATACGGACCGATAAACTCATCTTT.

This rearrangement joins TRDV1 to TRDJ1; TRDD3 agrees at 10 bases. CDR1 and CDR2 from the germline V gene are TSWWSYY and QGS. V lost 5 bases and J lost 0; bases outside the gene matches: 15. CDR3 length: 19 amino acids. The CDR3 region has the DNA TGTGCTCTTGGGAAGACGAGGGGGATACGCTATAGTTACACCGATAAACTCATCTTT. Translated: CALGKTRGIRYSYTDKLIF.

This clone was picked up a small number of times. The chain carries TRDV1 and TRDJ1; 11 nucleotides agree with TRDD3. The CDR3 consists of 20 residues. The ends lost 5 bases at V and 4 bases at J; junction bases unmatched: 21. Germline assignment: CDR1 TSWWSYY and CDR2 QGS. The CDR3 DNA follows: TGTGCTCTTGGGCCAACCTTCCTACTGAGGTGGGGGATACGATTCGATAAACTCATCTTT. Translated, it gives CALGPTFLLRWGIRFDKLIF.

Comments on this clone: Since a far larger clone is one base different, this is likely a read error. J is TRDJ2 and V is TRDV2; TRDD3 is a possible D gene (5 bases). V was clipped by 0 bases and J by 16 bases, with 17 bases between them. The CDR3 sequence is 13 residues long. Germline V gene data show CDR1 as GEAIGNYY and CDR2 as EKD. Here the CDR3 reads CACDTWGTPWPFF. DNA for the CDR3: TGTGCCTGTGACACCTGGGGCACACCGTGGCCCTTCTTT.

This clone is labeled as medium-sized. V gene TRDV2 combines with J gene TRDJ1; D ambiguous. V was trimmed by 3 bases and J by 0 bases, leaving 10 bases between them. Per the germline V gene, CDR1 is GEAIGNYY and CDR2 is EKD. The length of the CDR3 is 14 residues. Here the CDR3 reads CACDWIANTDKLIF. The CDR3 nucleotides are TGTGCCTGTGACTGGATTGCGAACACCGATAAACTCATCTTT.

Turning to this clone: A read error likely explains this, since a far larger clone differs by one base. CDR3 nucleotide sequence: TGTGCCTGTGACAGTCCCGTACTGGGGGACCGACGGCCCTTACAACTCTTCTTT. Translated, it gives CACDSPVLGDRRPLQLFF. V and J are TRDV2 and TRDJ2; 9 bases match TRDD3. V shed 2 bases and J 10 bases; nucleotides not matched to a gene: 19. Germline V lookup: CDR1 GEAIGNYY, CDR2 EKD. CDR3 length: 18 amino acids.

Notes on this clone: One end of the junction does not line up with germline, which may come from a read error. The same CDR3 also results from other DNA sequences found in this sample. The rearrangement joins TRDV2 to TRDJ3; the D gene is possibly TRDD3 (6 bases). Germline V gives CDR1 GEAIGNYY, CDR2 EKD. The length of the CDR3 is 18 residues. The CDR3 here is CACDTGVRRYWDTRQMFF. The CDR3 bases are TGTGCCTGTGACACCGGGGTACGCAGATACTGGGACACCCGGCAGATGTTTTTC.

This clone has just a few counts. CDR3 loop: CALGVPVWGIRGSDKLIF. CDR3 in DNA: TGTGCTCTTGGGGTGCCTGTCTGGGGGATACGCGGCTCCGATAAACTCATCTTT. The gene calls are TRDV1 and TRDJ1; 12 nucleotides line up with TRDD3. The germline CDR1 and CDR2 sequences are TSWWSYY and QGS. The CDR3 runs to 18 residues. V lost 4 bases to trimming and J lost 3 bases; unmatched junction nucleotides: 12.